Below, 26 T cell receptor beta chains from the same sample are listed, as sequenced in a study of shared clonotypes between healthy human individuals. Here immunoSEQ multiplex PCR was the method, and the copy in TCRdb shows in-frame clones only, minus some. Of some 1,400,000 clones in the sample, roughly 96% were seen once. Sample: naive CD4+ T cells sorted from blood. Subset: CD45RA+ positively selected. These receptors were taken from a man aged 30 to 45 in good health.

This sequence joins TRBV25-1 and TRBJ2-7; 11 bases are shared with TRBD2. From germline, CDR1 is MGHDK and CDR2 SYGVNS. CDR3 length: 14 residues. Losses at the gene ends were 5 bases for V and 6 bases for J; bases not matched to a gene: 6. The CDR3 is CASSFTSGRGEQYF. For the CDR3, the DNA is TGTGCCAGCAGTTTCACTAGCGGGAGAGGCGAGCAGTACTTC.

The rearrangement links TRBV10-3 to TRBJ1-1; D not certain. Germline CDR1 reads ENHRY; CDR2 reads SYGVKD. Trimming removed 10 bases at V and 1 base at J, with 19 bases between. The CDR3 consists of 15 residues. The CDR3 loop reads CATLKGSSGNTEAFF. The DNA of the CDR3 is TGTGCCACCCTTAAGGGATCTTCGGGGAACACTGAAGCTTTCTTT.

The V call is TRBV4-3, the J call TRBJ1-2; TRBD1 agrees at 8 bases. CDR3 length: 19 amino acids. Trimming removed 0 bases from V and 4 bases from J; junction bases left unmatched: 16. The germline V gene encodes CDR1 LGHNA and CDR2 YSLEER. This CDR3 reads CASSQDRRQGRVGGYGYTF. In DNA form, the CDR3 reads TGCGCCAGCAGCCAAGATCGTCGACAGGGGAGAGTCGGGGGCTATGGCTACACCTTC.

This chain joins TRBV9 and TRBJ2-3; D is unclear. This CDR3 comprises 16 residues. Trimming took off 1 base at V and 0 bases at J, with 12 bases between the two ends. Germline V CDR1 and CDR2: SGDLS, YYNGEE. This chain's CDR3 is CASSVTPDGSTDTQYF. The DNA for the CDR3 is TGTGCCAGCAGCGTAACCCCGGACGGGAGCACAGATACGCAGTATTTT.

The chain is built from TRBV9 and TRBJ2-3; D gene unclear. Trimming cost V 0 bases and J 3 bases, with 8 bases left between them. Germline CDR1 and CDR2: SGDLS and YYNGEE. The CDR3 has 14 residues. The CDR3 reads CASSVGVGTDTQYF. CDR3 sequence (DNA): TGTGCCAGCAGCGTAGGTGTGGGTACAGATACGCAGTATTTT.

Written as DNA, the CDR3 is TGTGCCAGCTGGAGGGGGCGGACTGAAGCTTTCTTT. It translates to CASWRGRTEAFF. The J gene is TRBJ1-1, the V gene TRBV6-5, with 7 positions matching TRBD1. Germline CDR1 reads MNHEY; CDR2 reads SVGAGI. Unmatched junction bases numbered 5, after V lost 8 bases and J lost 5 bases. The CDR3 runs 12 residues.

The chain combines TRBV2 with TRBJ1-3, with a possible D match to TRBD1 (6 bases). Germline lookup yields CDR1 SNHLY and CDR2 FYNNEI. The CDR3 has 14 residues. Trimming pared 6 bases from V and 5 bases from J, leaving 14 bases between. The CDR3 DNA reads TGTGCCAGCAGCAGACAAACAGGGCGAAACACCATATATTTT. Translation: CASSRQTGRNTIYF.

This rearrangement joins TRBV9 to TRBJ2-3; D remains ambiguous. Germline assignment: CDR1 SGDLS and CDR2 YYNGEE. This CDR3 has 14 amino acids. The germline V and J ends were trimmed by 2 bases and 4 bases, with 11 bases remaining between them. The CDR3 protein is CASSVSPSADTQYF. The DNA for the CDR3 is TGTGCCAGCAGCGTCTCCCCATCGGCAGATACGCAGTATTTT.

The chain couples TRBV11-3 to TRBJ1-1, with TRBD1 matching 8 bases. In germline, CDR1 is SGHNT, CDR2 YENEEA. Trimming took 6 bases from V and 4 from J; bases not matched to a gene: 7. The CDR3 has 14 amino acids. The CDR3 DNA follows: TGTGCCAGCAGTCTTGGACAGGGTGTCACTGAAGCTTTCTTT. It specifies CASSLGQGVTEAFF.

The genes are TRBV5-4 and TRBJ2-7; D may be TRBD2 (6 bases). CDR1 and CDR2 from the germline V gene are SGHNT and YYREEE (reference sequence). This CDR3 has 13 amino acids. V lost 4 bases and J 6 bases, leaving 14 bases between the germline ends. This CDR3 reads CASSPRGSREQYF. CDR3 nucleotides: TGTGCCAGCAGCCCCCGGGGGTCCCGCGAGCAGTACTTC.

The chain has TRBV6-5 and TRBJ1-5; D gene unclear. V was pared by 6 bases and J by 5 bases, with 17 bases between. From germline, CDR1 is MNHEY and CDR2 SVGAGI. The CDR3 is 15 amino acids. As DNA, the CDR3 is TGTGCCAGCAGCTTCCTAGGAGGCGGAGATCAGCCCCAGCATTTT. It encodes CASSFLGGGDQPQHF.

This rearrangement joins TRBV30 to TRBJ2-1; a possible D gene is TRBD2 (6 bases). Germline-derived CDR1 and CDR2 are GTSNPN and SVGIG (reference sequence). CDR3 length: 15 amino acids. Trimming pared 3 bases from V and 1 base from J, leaving 13 bases between. Here the CDR3 DNA reads TGTGCCTGGAGCGGACGGGAGTGGTCCTACAATGAGCAGTTCTTC. It specifies CAWSGREWSYNEQFF.

This chain links TRBV27 with TRBJ2-2; 12 bases fit TRBD2. CDR1 and CDR2 (germline): MNHEY, SMNVEV (reference sequence). Trimming removed 3 bases from V and 6 bases from J; junction bases left unmatched: 5. CDR3 length equals 16 residues. CDR3: CASSFLAGGPAGELFF. In DNA, the CDR3 is TGTGCCAGCAGTTTTCTAGCGGGAGGGCCGGCCGGGGAGCTGTTTTTT.

The V and J genes are TRBV7-2 and TRBJ2-2; D is ambiguous. Trimming cost V 4 bases and J 2 bases, with 14 bases left between them. This CDR3 contains 16 residues. The germline V gene has CDR1 SGHTA and CDR2 FQGNSA. CDR3 sequence (DNA): TGTGCCAGCAGCTCAAGAGGTCCTGGAAACACCGGGGAGCTGTTTTTT. Its protein product is CASSSRGPGNTGELFF.

This clone has just one count. The CDR3 DNA sequence: TGCGCCAGCAGCTATAGCGGGAGAAGGGCCGGGGAGCTGTTTTTT. Translation: CASSYSGRRAGELFF. This chain joins TRBV5-1 and TRBJ2-2, with 9 positions matching TRBD2. Trimming cost V 3 bases and J 6 bases; bases outside gene matches: 6. Germline lookup yields CDR1 SGHRS and CDR2 YFSETQ. This CDR3 region has 15 residues.

This chain joins TRBV5-4 and TRBJ2-2; no firm D call. Trimming took off 4 bases at V and 3 bases at J, with 10 bases between the two ends. Germline lookup yields CDR1 SGHNT and CDR2 YYREEE (reference sequence). The CDR3 runs to 14 residues. The DNA of the CDR3 is TGTGCCAGCAGCCCTGGAACGCACACCGGGGAGCTGTTTTTT. It codes for CASSPGTHTGELFF.

J is TRBJ2-7 and V is TRBV7-2; D unresolved. Trimming cost V 2 bases and J 1 base, with 9 bases left between them. Germline V lookup: CDR1 SGHTA, CDR2 FQGNSA. The length of the CDR3 is 14 residues. The CDR3 DNA is TGTGCCAGCAGCTTACCGGCACAGTCCTACGAGCAGTACTTC. Translation: CASSLPAQSYEQYF.

Of note for this clone: Other DNA sequences within the sample encode an identical CDR3. The V call is TRBV5-1, the J call TRBJ2-3, with D hard to call. Germline CDR1 is SGHRS and CDR2 is YFSETQ. This CDR3 comprises 15 residues. V dropped 6 bases and J dropped 0 bases, with 14 bases sitting between them. The CDR3 coding sequence is TGCGCCAGCACCGAAAAACCCGATAGCACAGATACGCAGTATTTT. It specifies CASTEKPDSTDTQYF.

This CDR3 is CASRYIQGQGSPLHF. CDR3 DNA sequence: TGTGCCAGCAGATATATACAGGGGCAAGGTTCACCCCTCCACTTT. The chain couples TRBV5-5 to TRBJ1-6; TRBD1 agrees at 7 bases. Unmatched junction bases numbered 11, after V lost 5 bases and J lost 9 bases. Germline loops: CDR1 SGHKS, CDR2 YYEKEE (reference sequence). The CDR3 totals 15 residues.

The rearrangement joins TRBV18 to TRBJ2-7; 10 bases align to TRBD1. Trimming at V came to 3 bases and at J to 3 bases, leaving 11 bases not matched to a gene. Looked up from germline, CDR1 is KGHSH and CDR2 is LQKENI. The CDR3 spans 17 residues. The CDR3 DNA is TGTGCCAGCTCACCGGGGTCTGGGACAGGGGTCAGCTACGAGCAGTACTTC. This translates into CASSPGSGTGVSYEQYF.

The chain recombines TRBV5-1 with TRBJ2-2; TRBD2 matches at 7 bases. The CDR3 runs to 17 residues. Germline CDR1 reads SGHRS; CDR2 reads YFSETQ. V was pared by 0 bases and J by 2 bases, with 7 bases of the junction left unmatched. The CDR3 reads CASSLAPGTINTGELFF. CDR3 nucleotides: TGCGCCAGCAGCTTGGCCCCCGGGACTATAAACACCGGGGAGCTGTTTTTT.

The chain couples TRBV27 to TRBJ2-5; D might be TRBD1 (6 bases). Between the trimmed V and J ends, which lost 7 bases and 4 bases, there was a span of 16 bases. Germline CDR1 reads MNHEY; CDR2 reads SMNVEV (reference sequence). The CDR3 is 14 amino acids. The CDR3 sequence: CASNVRGKGETQYF. Written as DNA, the CDR3 is TGTGCCAGCAACGTTAGGGGGAAGGGAGAGACCCAGTACTTC.

This rearrangement joins TRBV27 to TRBJ2-1; TRBD2 might be the D (5 bases). Per germline, CDR1 MNHEY and CDR2 SMNVEV (reference sequence). This CDR3 region has 14 residues. The V end was cut by 5 bases, the J end by 2 bases, with 10 bases between. CDR3 loop: CASSPGRPYNEQFF. CDR3 in DNA: TGTGCCAGCAGTCCGGGAAGGCCCTACAATGAGCAGTTCTTC.

The chain carries TRBV2 and TRBJ2-1, with TRBD2 matching 9 bases. The CDR3 consists of 18 residues. With 3 bases clipped from V and 4 bases from J, the junction kept 13 bases outside the gene matches. Germline values: CDR1 SNHLY, CDR2 FYNNEI. CDR3 sequence (DNA): TGTGCCAGCAGTGACCCCTTGCGGGAGGGCTTCGGGTACAATGAGCAGTTCTTC. Protein: CASSDPLREGFGYNEQFF.

The chain is built from TRBV15 and TRBJ1-3; D gene ambiguous. The CDR3 consists of 17 residues. The V end lost 0 bases, the J end lost 4 bases, and 16 bases lay between the germline ends. Germline V gives CDR1 LNHNV, CDR2 YYDKDF (reference sequence). The CDR3 loop is CATSREINVEAGNTIYF. CDR3 bases: TGTGCCACCAGCAGAGAAATTAATGTCGAAGCCGGAAACACCATATATTTT.

A single count supports this clone. The same CDR3 arises from other DNA sequences in this sample as well. The V and J genes are TRBV5-1 and TRBJ2-3; 7 bases are a match to TRBD1. The germline V gene has CDR1 SGHRS and CDR2 YFSETQ. The CDR3 totals 13 residues. V lost 4 bases to trimming and J lost 1 base; unmatched junction nucleotides: 0. DNA for the CDR3: TGCGCCAGCAGCGGACAGGGCACAGATACGCAGTATTTT. Translating gives CASSGQGTDTQYF. The full variable domain, with the rest looked up from reference TRBV5-1 and TRBJ2-3, is KAGVTQTPRYLIKTRGQQVTLSCSPISGHRSVSWYQQTPGQGLQFLFEYFSETQRNKGNFPGRFSGRQFSNSRSEMNVSTLELGDSALYLCASSGQGTDTQYFGPGTRLTVL.